These 25 T cell receptor beta chains share one sample of origin, sequenced in a study of regulatory T cells in long-lasting Graves disease. Time point here: persistent/refractory GD, antithyroid drugs over 5 years with positive TRAb. PBMCs were the source of the RNA used for TCR sequencing. For TCR beta, libraries came from iRepertoire HTBI primers and Arm-PCR of CDR3 regions. TCRdb reprocessed the multiplex PCR reads via MiXCR and lists one record per CDR3 protein. The table includes around 400,000 distinct CDR3 sequences, over 20% detected once. Specimen: peripheral blood mononuclear cells (PBMCs), collected when the disease was refractory, from a patient treated with antithyroid drugs. All receptors derive from a female donor with Graves disease.

This clonotype was recorded at least ten times. The chain employs TRBV5-6 and TRBJ1-1; D gene ambiguous. The CDR3 is made up of 16 amino acids. Trimming pared 4 bases from V and 0 bases from J, leaving 16 bases between. Germline V lookup: CDR1 SGHDT, CDR2 YYEEEE. As DNA, the CDR3 is TGTGCCAGCAGCCATGGCGGGCGGCGAGTGAACACTGAAGCTTTCTTT. As protein: CASSHGGRRVNTEAFF.

The chain joins TRBV7-7 to TRBJ2-3, with no clear D. In germline, CDR1 is SSHAT, CDR2 FNYEAQ (reference sequence). The CDR3 is made up of 13 amino acids. CDR3 nucleotide sequence: TGTGCTAGCTCTCCCCACCTCACAGATACGCAGTATTTT. Translating gives CASSPHLTDTQYF.

The chain combines TRBV30 with TRBJ2-3, with D maybe TRBD2 (6 bases). The CDR3 loop spans 16 amino acids. Germline V CDR1 and CDR2: GTSNPN, SVGIG (reference sequence). Trimming took off 0 bases at V and 0 bases at J, with 13 bases between the two ends. CDR3 loop: CAWSVASVSSTDTQYF. Written as DNA, the CDR3 is TGTGCCTGGAGTGTCGCTAGCGTTTCTAGCACAGATACGCAGTATTTT.

The J gene is TRBJ2-2, the V gene TRBV7-2; tentatively, D is TRBD1 (6 bases). Germline CDR1 reads SGHTA; CDR2 reads FQGNSA. The length of the CDR3 is 15 residues. V lost 4 bases and J 1 base, leaving 10 bases between the germline ends. The CDR3 loop is CASSSQGLNTGELFF. Here the CDR3 DNA reads TGTGCCAGCAGCTCACAGGGTCTGAACACCGGGGAGCTGTTTTTT. Filled out from reference TRBV7-2 and TRBJ2-2, the complete variable domain reads GAGVSQSPSNKVTEKGKDVELRCDPISGHTALYWYRQSLGQGLEFLIYFQGNSAPDKSGLPSDRFSAERTGGSVSTLTIQRTQQEDSAVYLCASSSQGLNTGELFFGEGSRLTVL.

This clonotype was observed many times. CDR3 sequence (DNA): TGCAGTGCTAGCTCTGGCTTAGCCAAAAACATTCAGTACTTC. Its translation is CSASSGLAKNIQYF. J is TRBJ2-4 and V is TRBV20-1; D is ambiguous. Trimming cost V 3 bases and J 0 bases, with 9 bases left between them. Germline CDR1 and CDR2: DFQATT and SNEGSKA (reference sequence). The CDR3 loop spans 14 amino acids.

This chain uses TRBV5-1 with TRBJ2-2; TRBD1 aligns across 10 bases. Losses at the gene ends were 4 bases for V and 4 bases for J; bases not matched to a gene: 16. Germline CDR1 reads SGHRS; CDR2 reads YFSETQ. The CDR3 runs 19 residues. The DNA of the CDR3 is TGCGCCAGCAGCCCCTGGGGACAGGGGCTCTTATTTCGCACCGGGGAGCTGTTTTTT. Amino acid sequence: CASSPWGQGLLFRTGELFF.

In this sample, this clonotype turned up many times. The missing conserved phenylalanine or tryptophan at the end of this CDR3 makes a read error likely. It is unclear where the CDR3 begins or ends on the DNA, so no DNA is shown, and the CDR3 is as TCRdb lists it. V and J are TRBV30 and TRBJ1-3; the DNA was not compared with TRBD1, the D call given in the table. CDR1 is GTSNPN and CDR2 is SVGIG in the germline V gene (reference sequence). The CDR3 extends over 10 residues, inclusive of both ends. The chain's CDR3 is CAWSGQGDLS.

This clonotype came up many times. The gene calls are TRBV7-2 and TRBJ1-2, with TRBD1 as a possible D gene (6 bases). Trimming took 6 bases from V and 4 from J, leaving 12 bases between them. This CDR3 has 13 amino acids. Germline values: CDR1 SGHTA, CDR2 FQGNSA. The CDR3 DNA reads as TGTGCCAGCAGTTCACCGGACAGCTATGGCTACACCTTC. Translating it yields CASSSPDSYGYTF.

This clonotype has more than one count but fewer than ten. The J gene is TRBJ2-2, the V gene TRBV28; maybe TRBD1 (6 bases). Trimming removed 2 bases from V and 3 bases from J, with 7 bases in between. Germline V gene lookup returns CDR1 MDHEN and CDR2 SYDVKM. The CDR3 extends over 14 amino acids. CDR3 residues: CASSLGTYTGELFF. CDR3 nucleotides: TGTGCCAGCAGTTTAGGGACATACACCGGGGAGCTGTTTTTT.

The sample holds many counts of this clonotype. The chain joins TRBV28 to TRBJ1-6; TRBD1 matches 8 bases. The length of the CDR3 is 17 residues. The germline CDR1 and CDR2 sequences are MDHEN and SYDVKM. V shed 4 bases and J 5 bases; nucleotides not matched to a gene: 10. DNA for the CDR3: TGTGCCAGCAGTTGGGGGACAGGCTCGGAGGATAATTCACCCCTCCACTTT. This sequence encodes CASSWGTGSEDNSPLHF.

The gene calls are TRBV28 and TRBJ2-1, with 7 bases fitting TRBD2. This CDR3 comprises 14 residues. From germline, CDR1 is MDHEN and CDR2 SYDVKM. V trimming: 2 bases; J trimming: 9 bases; junction bases outside the gene matches: 7. CDR3 residues: CASSLGGRVIEQFF. The CDR3 DNA sequence: TGTGCCAGCAGTTTAGGAGGGAGGGTAATTGAGCAGTTCTTC.

This clonotype was found many times. This sequence joins TRBV28 and TRBJ1-1; D uncertain. V was trimmed by 6 bases and J by 0 bases, leaving 11 bases between them. The germline gives CDR1 MDHEN, CDR2 SYDVKM. The CDR3 runs 14 residues. The CDR3 reads CASSPNTMNTEAFF. For the CDR3, the DNA is TGTGCCAGCAGCCCCAATACGATGAACACTGAAGCTTTCTTT.

The V and J genes are TRBV9 and TRBJ2-5; no clear D. Germline CDR1 SGDLS, CDR2 YYNGEE. This CDR3 is 13 amino acids long. Trimming left V 0 bases short and J 10 bases short, with 13 bases between. The CDR3 protein is CASSVDVGLDQYF. The CDR3, as DNA: TGTGCCAGCAGCGTAGACGTGGGTTTGGACCAGTACTTC.

This clonotype came up many times. The rearrangement uses TRBV7-2 and TRBJ2-7, with 9 nucleotides matching TRBD2. The junction had 6 bases not matched to a gene; V was cut back by 3 bases and J by 0 bases. This CDR3 has 16 amino acids. Germline V gene lookup returns CDR1 SGHTA and CDR2 FQGNSA. In DNA, the CDR3 is TGTGCCAGCAGCTTTAATAGCGGGGGAAGCTCCTACGAGCAGTACTTC. It is translated as CASSFNSGGSSYEQYF.

This clonotype has at least ten counts. The chain combines TRBV6-2 or TRBV6-3 with TRBJ1-2; a weak D match, TRBD1 (5 bases). Per germline, CDR1 MNHEY and CDR2 SVGEGT. V lost 2 bases and J 2 bases, leaving 9 bases between the germline ends. The CDR3 extends over 14 amino acids. The chain's CDR3 is CASSYGWDNYGYTF. The CDR3 DNA reads as TGTGCCAGCAGTTACGGCTGGGACAACTATGGCTACACCTTC.

Details on this clonotype: A much larger clone differs by one base, so this may be a read error. The chain employs TRBV5-4 and TRBJ2-5; unclear D gene. Germline V gene data show CDR1 as SGHNT and CDR2 as YYREEE (reference sequence). V was shortened by 2 bases and J by 3 bases, with 8 bases between the two germline ends. The CDR3 consists of 13 residues. The DNA for the CDR3 is TGTGCCAGCAGCTTAAGCCGCAAAGAGACCCAGTACTTC. Protein product: CASSLSRKETQYF.

This chain joins TRBV12-3 or TRBV12-4 and TRBJ2-1; 9 bases line up with TRBD2. This CDR3 spans 14 amino acids. V lost 3 bases, J lost 6 bases, and 3 bases stayed unmatched. The CDR3 reads CASSLTSGTNEQFF. The CDR3, as DNA: TGTGCCAGCAGTTTGACTAGCGGCACCAATGAGCAGTTCTTC.

In this sample, this clonotype turned up many times. The CDR3 DNA follows: TGTGCCAGCAGCTTAGGTTCTAGCGGGAGAAAGACCCAGTACTTC. Encoded protein: CASSLGSSGRKTQYF. This rearrangement joins TRBV13 to TRBJ2-5, with 10 bases lining up with TRBD2. The V gene's germline CDR1 is PRHDT and CDR2 FYEKMQ (reference sequence). J lost 6 bases, V lost 0 bases, and 4 bases had no gene match. This CDR3 contains 15 residues.

This clonotype was seen only a few times. This sequence joins TRBV4-1 and TRBJ2-7; TRBD2 matches at 11 bases. In germline, CDR1 is MGHRA, CDR2 YSYEKL. After removal of 0 bases from V and 9 bases from J, the junction contained 4 bases not matched to a gene. CDR3 length: 14 amino acids. This chain's CDR3 is CASSQDPGTSGQYF. CDR3 nucleotides: TGCGCCAGCAGCCAAGATCCCGGGACTAGCGGGCAGTACTTC.

This clonotype was counted ten times or more. The chain is built from TRBV12-3 or TRBV12-4 and TRBJ2-5; D gene unclear. The CDR3 runs 15 residues. V dropped 0 bases and J dropped 5 bases, with 13 bases sitting between them. The CDR3 DNA sequence: TGTGCCAGCAGTTTAGCGGCCATTATCGGCGAGACCCAGTACTTC. Its protein product is CASSLAAIIGETQYF.

In its sample, this clonotype was seen a few times. The rearrangement joins TRBV20-1 to TRBJ2-7, with 11 bases matching TRBD2. Germline CDR1 reads DFQATT; CDR2 reads SNEGSKA (reference sequence). Germline trimming cut 6 bases from V and 6 bases from J; bases unmatched to any gene: 7. This CDR3 contains 13 residues. In DNA form, the CDR3 reads TGCAGTGCCCAGACTAGCGGGGCCCCCGAGCAGTACTTC. Translation gives CSAQTSGAPEQYF.

The chain carries TRBV30 and TRBJ1-5; the D is unclear. The CDR3 runs 14 residues. CDR1 and CDR2 from the germline V gene are GTSNPN and SVGIG (reference sequence). V lost 0 bases to trimming and J lost 4 bases, with 10 bases between them. The CDR3 loop is CAWSVPGLNQPQHF. The CDR3 region has the DNA TGTGCCTGGAGTGTACCTGGGTTGAATCAGCCCCAGCATTTT.

This clonotype was counted many times. This rearrangement joins TRBV28 to TRBJ2-7, with TRBD2 matching over 10 bases. This CDR3 spans 14 amino acids. Germline V gene data show CDR1 as MDHEN and CDR2 as SYDVKM. The J segment lost 4 bases and the V segment lost 5 bases, leaving 5 bases of the junction unmatched. This CDR3 reads CASSPSGRGYEQYF. In DNA, the CDR3 is TGTGCCAGCAGTCCTAGCGGGAGAGGGTACGAGCAGTACTTC.

This clonotype was picked up a small number of times. J is TRBJ2-7 and V is TRBV14, with 8 positions matching TRBD1. Germline lookup yields CDR1 SGHDN and CDR2 FVKESK. The V gene end was trimmed by 3 bases and the J gene end by 5 bases; junction bases not matched to a gene: 18. The CDR3 loop spans 18 amino acids. The CDR3 here is CASSHKPGQVYSFDEQYF. DNA of the CDR3: TGTGCCAGCAGCCATAAACCGGGACAGGTATATAGCTTCGACGAGCAGTACTTC. The entire variable domain, with the rest obtained from reference TRBV14 and TRBJ2-7, is as follows: EAGVTQFPSHSVIEKGQTVTLRCDPISGHDNLYWYRRVMGKEIKFLLHFVKESKQDESGMPNNRFLAERTGGTYSTLKVQPAELEDSGVYFCASSHKPGQVYSFDEQYFGPGTRLTVT.

This chain's CDR3 is CASSLAGPGASNTEAFF. The CDR3 nucleotides are TGTGCCAGCAGCTTAGCTGGCCCAGGGGCGTCGAACACTGAAGCTTTCTTT. The chain employs TRBV7-9 and TRBJ1-1; a weak D match, TRBD1 (6 bases). Between the trimmed V and J ends, which lost 0 bases and 1 base, there was a span of 15 bases. The CDR3 has 17 residues. Looked up from germline, CDR1 is SEHNR and CDR2 is FQNEAQ (reference sequence).